This T cell receptor (beta chain) is drawn from a study of T cell responses to AZD1222 COVID-19 vaccine. With V trimmed by 4 bases and J by 4 bases, 3 bases remained unmatched. Germline values: CDR1 SGHTA, CDR2 FQGNSA. The CDR3 has 15 amino acids. Findings and caveats of the study: The study found Spike-specific TCR breadth and depth rose after two AZD1222 doses. Targeting of unmutated variant regions was reportedly seen in nearly half of spike-specific TCRs. Sampling captured repertoires only after the peak T cell response. In a largely white British group with more females than males, clonal diversity was possibly underestimated.

As regards this clone: Its target is not known.

Using immunoSEQ multiplex PCR, the repertoire was profiled, and TCRdb retains in-frame clones only, with some absent. The data contain around 180,000 clones, 90% to 95% of them singletons. The chain employs TRBV7-2 and TRBJ2-7; 14 positions match TRBD2. This specimen consisted of peripheral blood, obtained on day 0 of AZD1222 vaccination. The origin of this receptor is an adult in good health. CDR3 in DNA: TGTGCCAGCAGCTGGGGGACTAGCGGGAGTTACGAGCAGTACTTC. Encoded protein: CASSWGTSGSYEQYF.